Listed below are T cell receptor beta chains from one sample, sequenced in a study of blood T cell repertoires in COVID-19. Profiling relied on immunoSEQ multiplex PCR, and the TCRdb table lists in-frame clones only, not all of them. The repertoire consists of about 280,000 clones, with around nine tenths occurring once and the leading ten covering roughly 6.2%. Sample: PBMCs or T cells enriched from blood (not recorded which). All receptors come from a middle-aged woman who had recovered from COVID-19. Both conserved end residues are part of each CDR3. Each record gives: V gene, D gene, clone size, J gene, CDR3 DNA, CDR3 protein. D genes are given only for firm matches. Size tells how often a clone was seen (once, few, many) or the class of an expanded clone, and some rows leave it out.

V: TRBV5-6
D: TRBD1
size: -
J: TRBJ2-5
DNA: TGTGCCAGCAGCCGCCGTCCCGGGACAGGGGTCGGAGAGACCCAGTACTTC
CDR3: CASSRRPGTGVGETQYF

V: TRBV4-3
D: -
size: -
J: TRBJ1-1
DNA: TGCGCCAGCAGCCAAGATCCGTATGGGCGTGGGACTGAAGCTTTCTTT
CDR3: CASSQDPYGRGTEAFF

V: TRBV7-2
D: TRBD2
size: -
J: TRBJ2-1
DNA: TGTGCCAGCAGCTCCCTTGCGGGAGGGCCCTCTAGTGAGCAGTTCTTC
CDR3: CASSSLAGGPSSEQFF

V: TRBV28
D: -
size: -
J: TRBJ2-7
DNA: TGTGCCAGCAGTACTCTTGCACCAAGATACGAGCAGTACTTC
CDR3: CASSTLAPRYEQYF

V: TRBV4-3
D: TRBD1
size: -
J: TRBJ2-2
DNA: TGCGCCAGCAGCCCGGACAGGGTTACGAACACCGGGGAGCTGTTTTTT
CDR3: CASSPDRVTNTGELFF

V: TRBV6-5
D: -
size: -
J: TRBJ2-5
DNA: TGTGCCAGCATTTCGGAGGGAAAGACCCAGTACTTC
CDR3: CASISEGKTQYF

V: TRBV10-3
D: TRBD1
size: -
J: TRBJ1-1
DNA: TGTGCCATCAGCCCGGGACAGGGAATGGGGGCTTTCTTT
CDR3: CAISPGQGMGAFF

V: TRBV6-5
D: TRBD2
size: -
J: TRBJ2-3
DNA: TGTGCCAGCCCCGGGGGGACCACAGATACGCAGTATTTT
CDR3: CASPGGTTDTQYF

V: TRBV11-2
D: -
size: -
J: TRBJ2-2
DNA: TGTGCCAGCAGCTCCTTATACACCGGGGAGCTGTTTTTT
CDR3: CASSSLYTGELFF

V: TRBV7-2
D: -
size: few
J: TRBJ2-3
DNA: TGTGCCAGCAGCTTACAGTTGGGCACGCAGTATTTT
CDR3: CASSLQLGTQYF

V: TRBV2
D: TRBD1
size: -
J: TRBJ1-2
DNA: TGTGCCGAAGACAGGGGTGGCGGTTATGGCTACACCTTC
CDR3: CAEDRGGGYGYTF

V: TRBV19
D: -
size: -
J: TRBJ1-6
DNA: TGTGCCAGTAGTATAGGAGGGACTCAAACTTCACCCCTCCACTTT
CDR3: CASSIGGTQTSPLHF

V: TRBV2
D: TRBD1
size: few
J: TRBJ2-7
DNA: TGTGCCAGCGTGAGGAGTAGGGGGCGATTGGGCGAGCAGTACTTC
CDR3: CASVRSRGRLGEQYF

V: TRBV5-4
D: -
size: -
J: TRBJ2-6
DNA: TGTGCCAGCAGCTCCTCATCCAGGGGTTTGGGGACCTCTGGGGCCAACGTCCTGACTTTC
CDR3: CASSSSSRGLGTSGANVLTF

V: TRBV19
D: TRBD2
size: -
J: TRBJ2-7
DNA: TGTGCCAGTAGTATAGATCCTAGCGGGAGCTCCTACGAGCAGTACTTC
CDR3: CASSIDPSGSSYEQYF

V: TRBV3-1/TRBV3-2
D: TRBD2
size: few
J: TRBJ2-1
DNA: TGTGCCAGCAGCCACCTCAATCTCTTACAAGCGGGAGTATACAATGAGCAGTTCTTC
CDR3: CASSHLNLLQAGVYNEQFF

V: TRBV16
D: -
size: -
J: TRBJ2-1
DNA: TGTGCCAGCAGCCCAGGGCGTTACAATGAGCAGTTCTTC
CDR3: CASSPGRYNEQFF

V: TRBV7-2
D: -
size: many
J: TRBJ2-7
DNA: TGTGCCAGCAGCTCGCTATACGAGCAGTACTTC
CDR3: CASSSLYEQYF

V: TRBV2
D: -
size: -
J: TRBJ2-1
DNA: TGTGCCAGCACCGCACTAGTACGGTCGGGTAATGAGCAGTTCTTC
CDR3: CASTALVRSGNEQFF